The present T cell receptor (beta chain) was sequenced within a study of shared clonotypes between healthy human individuals. For the study at large: Each donor contributed plates that comprised three CD4 naive, three CD4 memory, two CD8 naive and one CD8 memory. Study conclusions and caveats: Non-shared clonotypes displayed generation probabilities falling below those of clonotypes present in all four donors. Naive subsets, compared against memory subsets, generally had larger estimated richness values.

Details on this clone: The antigen is unknown. Other DNA sequences in this sample translate to the same CDR3.

The authors split each subset's genomic DNA evenly across several immunoSEQ plates. This table comes from immunoSEQ multiplex PCR, and its TCRdb copy is limited to in-frame clones, with some not included. Of approximately 2.5 million clones detected, 93% appear once; the ten largest clones hold 0.36%. Material for sequencing was naive CD4+ T cells from PBMCs. Subset denoted: CD45RA+ positively selected. This receptor was identified in a man aged 18 to 30 in good health. Some clones in this sample may be carry-over from other donors' samples.

The CDR3 here is CASSLKTGSYEQYF. The DNA for the CDR3 is TGTGCCAGCAGCTTAAAGACAGGTTCCTACGAGCAGTACTTC. This chain uses TRBV5-4 with TRBJ2-7; weak D call: TRBD1 (6 bases). The CDR3 length is 14 residues. Germline V CDR1 and CDR2: SGHNT, YYREEE (reference sequence). V lost 2 bases and J 1 base, leaving 10 bases between the germline ends.